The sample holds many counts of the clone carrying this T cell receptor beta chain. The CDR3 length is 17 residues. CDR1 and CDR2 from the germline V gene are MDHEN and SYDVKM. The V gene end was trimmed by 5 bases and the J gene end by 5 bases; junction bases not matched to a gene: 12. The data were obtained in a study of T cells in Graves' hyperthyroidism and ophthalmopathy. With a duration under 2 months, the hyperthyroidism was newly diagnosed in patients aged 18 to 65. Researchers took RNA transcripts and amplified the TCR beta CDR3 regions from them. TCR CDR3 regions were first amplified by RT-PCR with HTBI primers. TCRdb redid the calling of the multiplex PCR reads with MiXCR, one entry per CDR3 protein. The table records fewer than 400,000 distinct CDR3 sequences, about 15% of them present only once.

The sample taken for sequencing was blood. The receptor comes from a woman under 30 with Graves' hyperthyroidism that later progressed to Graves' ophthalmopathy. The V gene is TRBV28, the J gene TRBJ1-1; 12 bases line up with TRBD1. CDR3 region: CASSPSGTGGAGTEAFF. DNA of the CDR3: TGTGCCAGCAGTCCCTCGGGGACAGGGGGCGCAGGAACTGAAGCTTTCTTT.